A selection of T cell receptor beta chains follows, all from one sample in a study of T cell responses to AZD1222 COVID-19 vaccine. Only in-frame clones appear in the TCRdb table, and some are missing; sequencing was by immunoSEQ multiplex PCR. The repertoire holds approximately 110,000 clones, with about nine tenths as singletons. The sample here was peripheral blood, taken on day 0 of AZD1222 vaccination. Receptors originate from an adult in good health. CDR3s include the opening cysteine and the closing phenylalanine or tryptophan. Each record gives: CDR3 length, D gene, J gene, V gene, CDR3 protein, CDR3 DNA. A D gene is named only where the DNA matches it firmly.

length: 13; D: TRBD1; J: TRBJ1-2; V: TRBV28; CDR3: CASSFPGQDGYTF; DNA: TGTGCCAGCAGTTTCCCGGGACAGGATGGCTACACCTTC
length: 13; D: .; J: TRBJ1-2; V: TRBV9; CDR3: CASSATANYGYTF; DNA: TGTGCCAGCAGCGCGACAGCTAACTATGGCTACACCTTC
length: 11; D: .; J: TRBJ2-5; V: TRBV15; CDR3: CATSRDLEMYF; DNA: TGTGCCACCAGCAGAGATCTCGAAATGTACTTC
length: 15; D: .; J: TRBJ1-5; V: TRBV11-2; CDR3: CASSLDAGDNQPQHF; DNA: TGTGCCAGCAGCTTAGATGCCGGAGACAATCAGCCCCAGCATTTT
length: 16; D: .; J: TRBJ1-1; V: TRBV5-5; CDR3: CASSPYAISGNTEAFF; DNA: TGTGCCAGCAGTCCCTACGCGATAAGCGGGAACACTGAAGCTTTCTTT
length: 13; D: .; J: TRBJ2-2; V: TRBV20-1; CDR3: CSASPTNTGELFF; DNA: TGCAGTGCTAGTCCAACGAACACCGGGGAGCTGTTTTTT
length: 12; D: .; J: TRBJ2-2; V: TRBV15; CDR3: CATSRAYRELFF; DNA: TGTGCCACCAGCAGAGCCTACCGGGAGCTGTTTTTT
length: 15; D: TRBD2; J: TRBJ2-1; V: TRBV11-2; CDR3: CASSLDLLGAGGRFF; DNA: TGTGCCAGCAGCTTAGATTTGTTAGGAGCGGGGGGGCGGTTCTTC
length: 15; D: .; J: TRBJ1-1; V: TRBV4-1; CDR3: CASSQEGRGGTEAFF; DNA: TGCGCCAGCAGCCAAGAGGGGAGGGGAGGCACTGAAGCTTTCTTT
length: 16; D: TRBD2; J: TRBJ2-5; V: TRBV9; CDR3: CASSVVSGGSRETQYF; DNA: TGTGCCAGCAGCGTGGTTAGCGGGGGGTCTAGAGAGACCCAGTACTTC
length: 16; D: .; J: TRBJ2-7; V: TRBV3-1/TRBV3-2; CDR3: CASSQGVHLGTYEQYF; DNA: TGTGCCAGCAGCCAAGGTGTCCACCTCGGAACCTACGAGCAGTACTTC
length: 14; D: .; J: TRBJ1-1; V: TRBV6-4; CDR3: CASSKNTQETEAFF; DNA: TGTGCCAGCAGCAAGAACACCCAAGAGACTGAAGCTTTCTTT
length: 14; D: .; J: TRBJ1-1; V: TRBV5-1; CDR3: CASSRIEFLTEAFF; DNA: TGCGCCAGCAGCCGGATCGAGTTTTTAACTGAAGCTTTCTTT
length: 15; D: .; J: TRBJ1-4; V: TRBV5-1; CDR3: CASSLAAGSQEKLFF; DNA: TGCGCCAGCAGCCTGGCCGCAGGGTCGCAAGAAAAACTGTTTTTT